One sample yielded the 18 T cell receptor beta chains listed below, sequenced in a study of T-cell memory formation after mild COVID-19. Each CDR3 protein is one row after TCRdb ran MiXCR on the 5' RACE reads. The data show about 400,000 distinct CDR3 sequences, about a sixth seen once. Sequenced sample: PBMCs or a T cell subset sorted from them (not recorded which). Receptors were obtained from a young man who had mild COVID-19 (a few samples of this study predate the infection). Cell type and time point are not known.

The rearrangement joins TRBV5-1 to TRBJ2-3, with TRBD2 as a possible D gene (6 bases). The CDR3 loop spans 19 amino acids. The germline V and J ends were trimmed by 4 bases and 6 bases, with 30 bases remaining between them. Germline lookup yields CDR1 SGHRS and CDR2 YFSETQ. In nucleotides, the CDR3 is TGCGCCAGCAGCCTAGGAGGTCGCGGGGCGGACCAAACGTCGGATACGCAGTATTTT. Translation: CASSLGGRGADQTSDTQYF. Drawing the rest from reference TRBV5-1 and TRBJ2-3, the complete variable domain is KAGVTQTPRYLIKTRGQQVTLSCSPISGHRSVSWYQQTPGQGLQFLFEYFSETQRNKGNFPGRFSGRQFSNSRSEMNVSTLELGDSALYLCASSLGGRGADQTSDTQYFGPGTRLTVL.

This chain connects TRBV5-6 to TRBJ2-6; D gene uncertain. The CDR3 runs to 17 residues. V lost 6 bases and J lost 0, with 16 bases in between. Germline lookup yields CDR1 SGHDT and CDR2 YYEEEE. The CDR3 bases are TGTGCCAGCACTCGTGGTGGGCAAGCCTCTGGGGCCAACGTCCTGACTTTC. Encoded protein: CASTRGGQASGANVLTF.

The V gene is TRBV15, the J gene TRBJ2-5; D gene ambiguous. The CDR3 contains 11 residues. Germline CDR1 reads LNHNV; CDR2 reads YYDKDF (reference sequence). With 1 base removed from V and 5 bases from J, the gap between germline ends came to 2 bases. In DNA form, the CDR3 reads TGTGCCACCAGCAGAGCTGAGACCCAGTACTTC. Encoded protein: CATSRAETQYF.

The chain uses TRBV9 and TRBJ2-2; TRBD1 matches at 12 bases. This CDR3 has 16 amino acids. The junction had 1 base not matched to a gene; V was cut back by 0 bases and J by 4 bases. In germline, CDR1 is SGDLS, CDR2 YYNGEE. This CDR3 is CASSVVGQGATGELFF. The CDR3 DNA reads as TGTGCCAGCAGCGTAGTGGGACAGGGGGCCACCGGGGAGCTGTTTTTT.

V is TRBV7-2 and J is TRBJ2-5; maybe TRBD2 (6 bases). Germline V gene sequence: CDR1 SGHTA, CDR2 FQGNSA. CDR3 length: 16 residues. The V end was cut by 4 bases, the J end by 4 bases, with 19 bases between. The CDR3 bases are TGTGCCAGCAGCTACACGACCGGGACTCCTACAGAGACCCAGTACTTC. Translating it yields CASSYTTGTPTETQYF.

The chain recombines TRBV11-2 with TRBJ2-5; the D gene is possibly TRBD2 (5 bases). The germline V and J ends were trimmed by 1 base and 2 bases, with 11 bases remaining between them. The germline V gene encodes CDR1 SGHAT and CDR2 FQNNGV. The CDR3 loop spans 15 amino acids. The CDR3 is CASSLGGSLQETQYF. CDR3 sequence (DNA): TGTGCCAGCAGCTTAGGAGGGTCCTTACAAGAGACCCAGTACTTC.

The rearrangement uses TRBV3-1 and TRBJ2-5; 7 positions agree with TRBD2. Looked up from germline, CDR1 is LGHDT and CDR2 is YNNKEL (reference sequence). The CDR3 has 18 residues. J was trimmed by 7 bases and V by 7 bases; bases with no gene match: 24. This CDR3 reads CASTSQAGLVQVYGTQYF. The CDR3, as DNA: TGTGCCAGCACCTCACAAGCCGGACTAGTTCAGGTTTACGGGACCCAGTACTTC.

The chain employs TRBV10-3 and TRBJ2-5; 10 bases fit TRBD1. Germline loops: CDR1 ENHRY, CDR2 SYGVKD. The CDR3 extends over 18 amino acids. Germline trimming cut 6 bases from V and 1 base from J; bases unmatched to any gene: 14. In DNA form, the CDR3 reads TGTGCCATCAGACCCAGTCCCGGGACAGGGGAAGGCCAAGAGACCCAGTACTTC. It codes for CAIRPSPGTGEGQETQYF.

This chain joins TRBV9 and TRBJ2-1; possibly TRBD1 for D (6 bases). The germline V gene encodes CDR1 SGDLS and CDR2 YYNGEE. V dropped 3 bases and J dropped 7 bases, with 14 bases sitting between them. The CDR3 runs 14 residues. Here the CDR3 DNA reads TGTGCCAGCAGCGAGGGGGATTGGGCTAATGAGCAGTTCTTC. It specifies CASSEGDWANEQFF.

This clonotype came up a few times. The chain joins TRBV29-1 to TRBJ2-5, with 7 positions matching TRBD2. V was pared by 7 bases and J by 3 bases, with 8 bases of the junction left unmatched. The CDR3 has 13 amino acids. Germline CDR1 and CDR2: SQVTM and ANQGSEA. The CDR3 DNA reads as TGCAGCGCCCTAGCGGTCAGCGAAGAGACCCAGTACTTC. This sequence encodes CSALAVSEETQYF.

The chain couples TRBV20-1 to TRBJ1-6, with D hard to call. V gave up 5 bases and J gave up 8 bases, with 10 bases separating them. Germline CDR1 reads DFQATT; CDR2 reads SNEGSKA (reference sequence). The CDR3 is made up of 12 amino acids. The CDR3 DNA reads as TGCAGTGCTTACCCTCAGGATTCACCCCTCCACTTT. Translated, it gives CSAYPQDSPLHF.

This clonotype occurred a few times. The chain uses TRBV20-1 and TRBJ2-4, with D uncertain. In germline, CDR1 is DFQATT, CDR2 SNEGSKA (reference sequence). The ends were cut back, 5 bases at V and 3 bases at J, with 14 bases in the middle. This CDR3 contains 14 residues. DNA for the CDR3: TGCAGTGCTGCCCTTGGTTTAGGCAAAAACATTCAGTACTTC. This codes for CSAALGLGKNIQYF.

This chain joins TRBV5-1 and TRBJ2-3, with D perhaps assigned TRBD1 or TRBD2 (6 bases each). V shed 4 bases and J shed 3 bases, with 21 bases lying between them. The CDR3 runs to 17 residues. The V gene's germline CDR1 is SGHRS and CDR2 YFSETQ. CDR3 nucleotides: TGCGCCAGCAGCGTGCCCTCCGGGGGCAAATTAACAGATACGCAGTATTTT. This codes for CASSVPSGGKLTDTQYF. Filled out from reference TRBV5-1 and TRBJ2-3, the complete variable domain reads KAGVTQTPRYLIKTRGQQVTLSCSPISGHRSVSWYQQTPGQGLQFLFEYFSETQRNKGNFPGRFSGRQFSNSRSEMNVSTLELGDSALYLCASSVPSGGKLTDTQYFGPGTRLTVL.

There are a few counts of this clonotype. The chain couples TRBV4-1 to TRBJ2-7; D unresolved. The CDR3 is 15 amino acids. Trimming removed 0 bases from V and 6 bases from J, with 15 bases in between. Germline V lookup: CDR1 MGHRA, CDR2 YSYEKL. The CDR3 bases are TGCGCCAGCAGCCAAGATGTGTCGACCGGTTTCGAGCAGTACGTC. Amino acids: CASSQDVSTGFEQYV.

The chain links TRBV7-2 to TRBJ1-2; D gene ambiguous. V lost 5 bases, J lost 4 bases, and 14 bases lay in between. The CDR3 is 14 amino acids. Germline V gene sequence: CDR1 SGHTA, CDR2 FQGNSA. CDR3 coding DNA: TGTGCCAGCAGCCCCGGGCCAGCAGGCTATGGCTACACCTTC. Amino acids: CASSPGPAGYGYTF.

This clonotype was found a few times. This chain links TRBV7-2 with TRBJ2-1; D ambiguous. Trimming took 5 bases from V and 6 from J, leaving 11 bases between them. The CDR3 totals 13 residues. The germline gives CDR1 SGHTA, CDR2 FQGNSA. CDR3 coding DNA: TGTGCCAGCAGCCCCGACTGGGGCAATGAGCAGTTCTTC. Translation: CASSPDWGNEQFF.

This clonotype showed up just a few times. The rearrangement links TRBV9 to TRBJ2-4; a possible D gene is TRBD1 (6 bases). The CDR3 extends over 15 amino acids. Trimming stripped 4 bases from V and 1 base from J, with 12 bases between. Germline V gives CDR1 SGDLS, CDR2 YYNGEE. CDR3 protein: CASSPQGLAKNIQYF. The CDR3 DNA reads TGTGCCAGCAGCCCCCAGGGGCTGGCCAAAAACATTCAGTACTTC.

As regards this clonotype: This may be a read error, as it is one base from a much larger clone. V is TRBV7-2 and J is TRBJ2-7, with 9 positions matching TRBD2. J lost 7 bases, V lost 1 base, and 5 bases had no gene match. The CDR3 runs 14 residues. CDR1 is SGHTA, CDR2 FQGNSA, per germline. The CDR3 bases are TGTGCCAGCAGCTTAGGGCGGGGGGGCTATGAGCAGTACTTC. It is translated as CASSLGRGGYEQYF.